These 6 T cell receptor beta chains were sequenced from one sample in a study of T cell responses to AZD1222 COVID-19 vaccine. Here immunoSEQ multiplex PCR was the method, and the copy in TCRdb shows in-frame clones only, minus some. Found here are roughly 100,000 clones, 85% to 90% of them singletons; the top ten hold about 2.5%. The sample consisted of peripheral blood, taken on day 0 of AZD1222 vaccination. These receptors all come from an adult in good health.

V is TRBV3-1 (or the pseudogene TRBV3-2) and J is TRBJ2-1; maybe TRBD2 (5 bases). The V and J ends lost 1 base and 13 bases respectively, with 14 bases between them. The V gene's germline CDR1 is LGHDT and CDR2 YNNKEL (reference sequence). CDR3 length: 13 amino acids. CDR3: CASSQVGGLSQFF. The CDR3 nucleotides read TGTGCCAGCAGCCAAGTTGGCGGGTTAAGTCAGTTCTTC.

The chain links TRBV11-2 to TRBJ1-1; no clear D gene. Germline CDR1 reads SGHAT; CDR2 reads FQNNGV. This CDR3 region has 12 residues. The V end lost 5 bases, the J end lost 4 bases, and 8 bases lay between the germline ends. The CDR3 DNA follows: TGTGCCAGCAGCCTCGGGGTCACTGAAGCTTTCTTT. This translates into CASSLGVTEAFF. The variable domain in full, completed from reference TRBV11-2 and TRBJ1-1, reads EAGVAQSPRYKIIEKRQSVAFWCNPISGHATLYWYQQILGQGPKLLIQFQNNGVVDDSQLPKDRFSAERLKGVDSTLKIQPAKLEDSAVYLCASSLGVTEAFFGQGTRLTVV.

The sample holds one count of this clone. J is TRBJ2-5 and V is TRBV2; tentatively, D is TRBD1 (6 bases). V gave up 0 bases and J gave up 2 bases, with 10 bases separating them. Germline-derived CDR1 and CDR2 are SNHLY and FYNNEI. CDR3 length equals 15 residues. The CDR3 loop is CASSEALQGQETQYF. The CDR3 DNA follows: TGTGCCAGCAGTGAAGCGCTTCAGGGGCAAGAGACCCAGTACTTC.

This rearrangement joins TRBV6-5 to TRBJ1-4; no definite D call. CDR1 and CDR2 from the germline V gene are MNHEY and SVGAGI. Trimming took 2 bases from V and 4 from J, leaving 8 bases between them. The CDR3 covers 14 residues. CDR3 protein: CASSYRRYNEKLFF. Written as DNA, the CDR3 is TGTGCCAGCAGTTACCGACGGTATAATGAAAAACTGTTTTTT.

The genes are TRBV7-9 and TRBJ2-2, with D maybe TRBD2 (6 bases). The germline V and J ends were trimmed by 3 bases and 0 bases, with 11 bases remaining between them. This CDR3 spans 16 amino acids. Germline lookup yields CDR1 SEHNR and CDR2 FQNEAQ (reference sequence). The CDR3 coding sequence is TGTGCCAGCAGCTTTTCTGGGACTGCGAACACCGGGGAGCTGTTTTTT. This sequence encodes CASSFSGTANTGELFF.

The chain couples TRBV18 to TRBJ1-1, with TRBD1 matching over 10 bases. In germline, CDR1 is KGHSH, CDR2 LQKENI. The trim removed 3 bases at V and 6 bases at J, leaving 10 bases unmatched. This CDR3 comprises 16 residues. Written as DNA, the CDR3 is TGTGCCAGCTCACCCGGGCGACAGGGGGCTGTTTCTGAAGCTTTCTTT. Translated, it gives CASSPGRQGAVSEAFF. Full variable domain (rest looked up from reference TRBV18 and TRBJ1-1): NAGVMQNPRHLVRRRGQEARLRCSPMKGHSHVYWYRQLPEEGLKFMVYLQKENIIDESGMPKERFSAEFPKEGPSILRIQQVVRGDSAAYFCASSPGRQGAVSEAFFGQGTRLTVV.